This record looks at one TCR beta chain sequence and its context. As yet, its antigen is unknown. The junction had 3 bases not matched to a gene; V was cut back by 3 bases and J by 4 bases. The CDR3 has 14 residues. Germline lookup yields CDR1 MDHEN and CDR2 SYDVKM. The data belong to a study of Ad26.COV2.S vaccination and SARS-CoV-2 variants. Study conclusions and caveats: Considerable breadth of spike-specific CD8+ and CD4+ T cell responses has reportedly been documented following vaccination.

Assay: immunoSEQ multiplex PCR; the TCRdb copy retains only in-frame clones and omits some. The repertoire holds 350,000 to 600,000 clones, 89% seen once, with around 1.8% in the top ten. Treatment described: around 19 received Ad26.COV2.S at low or high dose, single or two shots; several received placebo; per-sample allocation not given. Collection of samples fell on day 63 after the first vaccine or placebo injection. Cohort 1b enrolled adults aged 18-55 years in Boston. The origin of this receptor is a person between 18 and 65 years old who received the Ad26.COV2.S COVID-19 vaccine or a placebo. This material consisted of peripheral blood, taken in a trial of Ad26.COV2.S vaccine versus placebo. The V call is TRBV28, the J call TRBJ1-2; 9 bases are a match to TRBD1. In nucleotides, the CDR3 is TGTGCCAGCAGTTTCCGGGACAGGGTCTATGGCTACACCTTC. Protein product: CASSFRDRVYGYTF.